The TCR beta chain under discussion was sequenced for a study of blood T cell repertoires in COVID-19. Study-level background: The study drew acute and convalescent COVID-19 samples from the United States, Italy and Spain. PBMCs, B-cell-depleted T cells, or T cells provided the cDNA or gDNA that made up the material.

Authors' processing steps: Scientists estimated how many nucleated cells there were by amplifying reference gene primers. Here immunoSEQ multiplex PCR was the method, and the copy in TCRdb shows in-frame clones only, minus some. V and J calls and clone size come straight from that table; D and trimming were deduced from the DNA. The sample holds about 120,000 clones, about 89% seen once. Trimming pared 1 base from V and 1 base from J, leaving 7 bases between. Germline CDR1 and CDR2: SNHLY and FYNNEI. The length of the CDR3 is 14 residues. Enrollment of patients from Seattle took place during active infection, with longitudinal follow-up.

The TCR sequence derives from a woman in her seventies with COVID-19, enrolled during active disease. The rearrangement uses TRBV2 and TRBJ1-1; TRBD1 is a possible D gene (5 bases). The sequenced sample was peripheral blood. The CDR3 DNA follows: TGTGCCAGCAGTGAAGGGCAGGGGAACACTGAAGCTTTCTTT. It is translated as CASSEGQGNTEAFF.